This T cell receptor beta chain was sequenced during a study of T cells in Graves' hyperthyroidism and ophthalmopathy. In germline, CDR1 is SGHKS, CDR2 YYEKEE (reference sequence). The CDR3 totals 15 residues. TCR beta CDR3 region amplification was performed from RNA transcripts. A set of HTBI primers served as the primers for a first-round RT-PCR of the TCR CDR3. TCRdb passed the multiplex PCR reads through MiXCR, listing each CDR3 protein once. The repertoire holds hundreds of thousands of distinct CDR3 sequences, with 38% as singletons. On this clonotype: One junction end disagrees with the germline gene, perhaps due to a read error.

This TCR came from a man between 18 and 35 years old with Graves' hyperthyroidism. The sample comprised blood. The rearrangement uses TRBV5-5 and TRBJ1-4; no firm D call. The CDR3, as DNA: TGTGCCAGCAGCTACACCCCGACAACCAATGAAAAACTGTTTTTT. Protein sequence: CASSYTPTTNEKLFF.